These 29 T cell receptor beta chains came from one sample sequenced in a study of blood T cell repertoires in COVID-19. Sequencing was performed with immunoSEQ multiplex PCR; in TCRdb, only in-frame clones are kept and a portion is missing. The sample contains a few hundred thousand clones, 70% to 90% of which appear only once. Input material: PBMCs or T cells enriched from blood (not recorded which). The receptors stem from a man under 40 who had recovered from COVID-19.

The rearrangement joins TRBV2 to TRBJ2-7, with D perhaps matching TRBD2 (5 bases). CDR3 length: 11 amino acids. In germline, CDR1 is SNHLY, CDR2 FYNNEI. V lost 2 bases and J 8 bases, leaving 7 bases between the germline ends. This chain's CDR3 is CASSEREQQYF. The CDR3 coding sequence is TGTGCCAGCAGTGAACGGGAACAGCAGTACTTC.

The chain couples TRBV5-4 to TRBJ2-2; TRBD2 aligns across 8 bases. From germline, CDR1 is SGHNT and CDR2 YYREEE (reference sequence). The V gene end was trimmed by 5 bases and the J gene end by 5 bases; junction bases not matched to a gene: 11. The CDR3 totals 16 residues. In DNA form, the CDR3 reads TGTGCCAGCAGATCCTTCGGGGGGGCAGGAACCGGGGAGCTGTTTTTT. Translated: CASRSFGGAGTGELFF.

The CDR3 spells CASSLWRVNSPLHF. The CDR3 DNA reads as TGCGCCAGCAGCTTGTGGCGGGTAAATTCACCCCTCCACTTT. The rearrangement joins TRBV5-1 to TRBJ1-6, with D hard to call. Looked up from germline, CDR1 is SGHRS and CDR2 is YFSETQ. There are 14 residues in the CDR3. Trimming removed 1 base from V and 7 bases from J, with 9 bases in between.

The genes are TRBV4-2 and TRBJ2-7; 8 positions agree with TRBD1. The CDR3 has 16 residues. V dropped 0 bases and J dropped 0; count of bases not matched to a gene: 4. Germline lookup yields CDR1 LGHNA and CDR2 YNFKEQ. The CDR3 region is CASSQDRGPSSYEQYF. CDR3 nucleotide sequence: TGTGCCAGCAGCCAAGACAGGGGGCCTAGCTCCTACGAGCAGTACTTC.

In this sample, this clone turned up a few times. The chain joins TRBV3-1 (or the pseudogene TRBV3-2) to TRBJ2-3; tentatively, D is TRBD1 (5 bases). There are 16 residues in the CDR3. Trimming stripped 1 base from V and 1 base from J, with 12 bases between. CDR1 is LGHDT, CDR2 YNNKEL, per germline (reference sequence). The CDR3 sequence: CASSQVAGPGTDTQYF. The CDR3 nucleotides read TGTGCCAGCAGCCAAGTGGCAGGGCCCGGCACAGATACGCAGTATTTT.

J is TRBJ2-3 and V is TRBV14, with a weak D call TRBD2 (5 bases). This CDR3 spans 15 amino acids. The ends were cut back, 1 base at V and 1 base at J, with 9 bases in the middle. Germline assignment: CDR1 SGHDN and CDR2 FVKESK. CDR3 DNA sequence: TGTGCCAGCAGCCAAGCAGGAGGCGGCACAGATACGCAGTATTTT. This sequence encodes CASSQAGGGTDTQYF.

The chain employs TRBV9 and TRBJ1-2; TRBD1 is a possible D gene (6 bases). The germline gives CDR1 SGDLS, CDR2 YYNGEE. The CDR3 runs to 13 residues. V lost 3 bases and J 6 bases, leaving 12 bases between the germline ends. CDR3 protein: CASSAHYRDGYTF. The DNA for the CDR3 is TGTGCCAGCAGCGCCCATTACAGGGATGGCTACACCTTC.

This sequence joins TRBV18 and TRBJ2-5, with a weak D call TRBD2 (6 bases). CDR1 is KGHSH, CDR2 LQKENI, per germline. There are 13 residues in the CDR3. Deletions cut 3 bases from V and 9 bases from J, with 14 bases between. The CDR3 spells CASSPAEEGAQYF. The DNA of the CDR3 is TGTGCCAGCTCACCGGCTGAGGAGGGAGCCCAGTACTTC.

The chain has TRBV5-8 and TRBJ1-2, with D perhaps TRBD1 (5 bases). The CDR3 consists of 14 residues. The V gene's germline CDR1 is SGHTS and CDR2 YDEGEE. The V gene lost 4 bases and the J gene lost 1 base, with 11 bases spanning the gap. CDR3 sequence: CASSPWGVNYGYTF. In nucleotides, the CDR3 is TGTGCCAGCAGCCCCTGGGGGGTTAACTATGGCTACACCTTC.

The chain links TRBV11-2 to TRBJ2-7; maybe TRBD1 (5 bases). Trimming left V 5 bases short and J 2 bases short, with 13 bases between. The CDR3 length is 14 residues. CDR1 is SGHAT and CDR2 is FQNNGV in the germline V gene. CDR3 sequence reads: CASSPTARAYEQYF. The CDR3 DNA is TGTGCCAGCAGCCCAACGGCCAGGGCCTACGAGCAGTACTTC. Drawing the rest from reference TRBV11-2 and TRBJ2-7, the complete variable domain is EAGVAQSPRYKIIEKRQSVAFWCNPISGHATLYWYQQILGQGPKLLIQFQNNGVVDDSQLPKDRFSAERLKGVDSTLKIQPAKLEDSAVYLCASSPTARAYEQYFGPGTRLTVT.

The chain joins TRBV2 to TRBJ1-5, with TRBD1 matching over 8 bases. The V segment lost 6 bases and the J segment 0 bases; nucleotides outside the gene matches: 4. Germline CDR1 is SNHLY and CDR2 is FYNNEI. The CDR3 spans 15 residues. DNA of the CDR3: TGTGCCAGCAGCGCCCAGGGGGCTAGCAATCAGCCCCAGCATTTT. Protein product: CASSAQGASNQPQHF. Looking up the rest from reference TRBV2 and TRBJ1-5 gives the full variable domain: EPEVTQTPSHQVTQMGQEVILRCVPISNHLYFYWYRQILGQKVEFLVSFYNNEISEKSEIFDDQFSVERPDGSNFTLKIRSTKLEDSAMYFCASSAQGASNQPQHFGDGTRLSIL.

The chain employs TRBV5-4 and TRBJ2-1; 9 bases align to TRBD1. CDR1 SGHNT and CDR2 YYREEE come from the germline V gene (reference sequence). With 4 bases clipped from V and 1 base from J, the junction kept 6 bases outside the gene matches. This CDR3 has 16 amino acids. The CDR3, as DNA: TGTGCCAGCAGCCTGGGTGGGACAGGGTCCTACAATGAGCAGTTCTTC. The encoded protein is CASSLGGTGSYNEQFF.

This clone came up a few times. This CDR3 reads CASSGLTVATNEKLFF. The CDR3 coding sequence is TGTGCCAGCAGTGGGTTGACAGTAGCAACTAATGAAAAACTGTTTTTT. This sequence joins TRBV25-1 and TRBJ1-4; tentative D call: TRBD1 (5 bases). Germline CDR1 reads MGHDK; CDR2 reads SYGVNS. This CDR3 has 16 amino acids. V lost 4 bases to trimming and J lost 0 bases, with 12 bases between them.

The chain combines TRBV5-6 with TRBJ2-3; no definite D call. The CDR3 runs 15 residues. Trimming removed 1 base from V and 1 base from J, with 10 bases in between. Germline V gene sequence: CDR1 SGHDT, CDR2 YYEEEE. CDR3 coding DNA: TGTGCCAGCAGCTTGAGACTTCCCCGCACAGATACGCAGTATTTT. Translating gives CASSLRLPRTDTQYF.

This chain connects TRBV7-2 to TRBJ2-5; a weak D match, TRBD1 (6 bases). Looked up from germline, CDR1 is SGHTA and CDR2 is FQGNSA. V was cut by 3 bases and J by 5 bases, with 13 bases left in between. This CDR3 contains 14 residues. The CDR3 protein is CASSFVAGVETQYF. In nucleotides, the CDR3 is TGTGCCAGCAGCTTTGTGGCAGGGGTGGAGACCCAGTACTTC.

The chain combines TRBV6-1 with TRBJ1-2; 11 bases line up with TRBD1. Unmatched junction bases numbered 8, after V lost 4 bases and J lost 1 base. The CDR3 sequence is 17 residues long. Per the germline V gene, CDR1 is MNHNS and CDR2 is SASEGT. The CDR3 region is CASSAGQGAAFNYGYTF. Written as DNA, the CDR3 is TGTGCCAGCAGTGCCGGACAGGGGGCCGCGTTTAACTATGGCTACACCTTC.

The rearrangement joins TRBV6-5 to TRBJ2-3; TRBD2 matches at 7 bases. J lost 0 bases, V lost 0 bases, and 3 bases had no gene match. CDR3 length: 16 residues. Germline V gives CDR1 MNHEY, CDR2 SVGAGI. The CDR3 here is CASSYSSGASTDTQYF. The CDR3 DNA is TGTGCCAGCAGTTACTCGAGCGGGGCTAGCACAGATACGCAGTATTTT.

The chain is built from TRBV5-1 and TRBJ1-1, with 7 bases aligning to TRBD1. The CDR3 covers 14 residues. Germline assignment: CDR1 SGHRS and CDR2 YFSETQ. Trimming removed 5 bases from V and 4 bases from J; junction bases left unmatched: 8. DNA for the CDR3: TGCGCCAGCAGTCACACAGGGGTGGGCACTGAAGCTTTCTTT. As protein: CASSHTGVGTEAFF. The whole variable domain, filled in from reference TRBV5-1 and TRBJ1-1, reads KAGVTQTPRYLIKTRGQQVTLSCSPISGHRSVSWYQQTPGQGLQFLFEYFSETQRNKGNFPGRFSGRQFSNSRSEMNVSTLELGDSALYLCASSHTGVGTEAFFGQGTRLTVV.

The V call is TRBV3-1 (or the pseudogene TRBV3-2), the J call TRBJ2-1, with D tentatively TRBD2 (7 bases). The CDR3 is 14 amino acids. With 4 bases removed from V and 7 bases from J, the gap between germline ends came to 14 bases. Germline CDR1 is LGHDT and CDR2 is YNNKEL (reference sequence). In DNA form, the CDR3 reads TGTGCCAGCAGCCCGGGGGGCTCGGGGAATGAGCAGTTCTTC. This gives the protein CASSPGGSGNEQFF.

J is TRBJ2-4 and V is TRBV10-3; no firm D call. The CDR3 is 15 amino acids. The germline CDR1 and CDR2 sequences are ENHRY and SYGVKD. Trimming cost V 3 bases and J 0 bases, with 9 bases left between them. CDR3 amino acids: CAISDTEIAKNIQYF. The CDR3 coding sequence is TGTGCCATCAGTGACACGGAGATAGCCAAAAACATTCAGTACTTC.

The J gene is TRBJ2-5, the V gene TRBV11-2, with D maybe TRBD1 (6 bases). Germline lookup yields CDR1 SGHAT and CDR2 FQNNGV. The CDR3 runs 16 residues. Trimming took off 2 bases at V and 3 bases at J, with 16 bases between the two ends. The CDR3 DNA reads TGTGCCAGCAGCTTATTTTTGGGACACGAAAAAGAGACCCAGTACTTC. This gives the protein CASSLFLGHEKETQYF.

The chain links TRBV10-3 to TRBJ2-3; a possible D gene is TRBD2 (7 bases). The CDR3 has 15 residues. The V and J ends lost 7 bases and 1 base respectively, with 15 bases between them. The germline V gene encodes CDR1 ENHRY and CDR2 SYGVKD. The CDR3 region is CAINLQGGGTDTQYF. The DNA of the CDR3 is TGTGCCATCAACCTACAGGGAGGGGGCACAGATACGCAGTATTTT.

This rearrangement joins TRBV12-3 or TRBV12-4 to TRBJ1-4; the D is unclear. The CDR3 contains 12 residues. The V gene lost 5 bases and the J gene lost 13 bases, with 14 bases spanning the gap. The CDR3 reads CASSNLWAGLFF. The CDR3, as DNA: TGTGCCAGCAGTAACCTGTGGGCCGGACTGTTTTTT.

The CDR3 DNA reads as TGTGCCAGCAGTGAAGAAGCACTACTTGCTTTCTTT. It encodes CASSEEALLAFF. V is TRBV2 and J is TRBJ1-1; the D is unclear. Trimming removed 1 base from V and 11 bases from J, with 11 bases in between. CDR1 and CDR2 from the germline V gene are SNHLY and FYNNEI. CDR3 length: 12 amino acids.

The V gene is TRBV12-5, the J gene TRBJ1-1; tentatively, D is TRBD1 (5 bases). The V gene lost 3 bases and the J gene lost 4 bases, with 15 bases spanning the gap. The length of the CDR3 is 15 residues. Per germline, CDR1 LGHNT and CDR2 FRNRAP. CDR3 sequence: CASGFLVGGFTEAFF. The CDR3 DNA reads TGTGCTAGTGGTTTTCTGGTCGGGGGGTTCACTGAAGCTTTCTTT. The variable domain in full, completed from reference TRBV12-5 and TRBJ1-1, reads DARVTQTPRHKVTEMGQEVTMRCQPILGHNTVFWYRQTMMQGLELLAYFRNRAPLDDSGMPKDRFSAEMPDATLATLKIQPSEPRDSAVYFCASGFLVGGFTEAFFGQGTRLTVV.

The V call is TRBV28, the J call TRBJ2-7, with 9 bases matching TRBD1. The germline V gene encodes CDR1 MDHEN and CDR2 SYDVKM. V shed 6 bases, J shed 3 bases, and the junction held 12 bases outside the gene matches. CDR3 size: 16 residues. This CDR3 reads CASRTGGGPQRYEQYF. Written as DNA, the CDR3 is TGTGCCAGCAGGACAGGGGGTGGCCCCCAACGCTACGAGCAGTACTTC.

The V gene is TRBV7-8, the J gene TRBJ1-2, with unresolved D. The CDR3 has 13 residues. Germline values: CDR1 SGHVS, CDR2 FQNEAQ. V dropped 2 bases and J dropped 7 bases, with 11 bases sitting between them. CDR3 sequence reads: CASSLWGERGYTF. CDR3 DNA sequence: TGTGCCAGCAGCTTATGGGGAGAACGTGGCTACACCTTC. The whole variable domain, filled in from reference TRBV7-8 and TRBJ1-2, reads GAGVSQSPRYKVAKRGQDVALRCDPISGHVSLFWYQQALGQGPEFLTYFQNEAQLDKSGLPSDRFFAERPEGSVSTLKIQRTQQEDSAVYLCASSLWGERGYTFGSGTRLTVV.

In DNA form, the CDR3 reads TGTGCCAGCAGCTCCCGGGGTGGGGGGGATGAGCAGTTCTTC. The encoded protein is CASSSRGGGDEQFF. The chain is built from TRBV11-3 and TRBJ2-1; 7 nucleotides agree with TRBD2. The J segment lost 8 bases and the V segment lost 4 bases, leaving 8 bases of the junction unmatched. Per germline, CDR1 SGHNT and CDR2 YENEEA. CDR3 length: 14 amino acids.

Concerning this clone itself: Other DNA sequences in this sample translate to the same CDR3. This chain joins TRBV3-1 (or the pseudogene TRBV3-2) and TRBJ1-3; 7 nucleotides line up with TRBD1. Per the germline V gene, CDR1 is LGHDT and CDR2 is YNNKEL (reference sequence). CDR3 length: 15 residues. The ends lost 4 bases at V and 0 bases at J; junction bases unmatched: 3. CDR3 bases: TGTGCCAGCAGCCTCGGGACAGCCTCTGGAAACACCATATATTTT. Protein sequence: CASSLGTASGNTIYF.